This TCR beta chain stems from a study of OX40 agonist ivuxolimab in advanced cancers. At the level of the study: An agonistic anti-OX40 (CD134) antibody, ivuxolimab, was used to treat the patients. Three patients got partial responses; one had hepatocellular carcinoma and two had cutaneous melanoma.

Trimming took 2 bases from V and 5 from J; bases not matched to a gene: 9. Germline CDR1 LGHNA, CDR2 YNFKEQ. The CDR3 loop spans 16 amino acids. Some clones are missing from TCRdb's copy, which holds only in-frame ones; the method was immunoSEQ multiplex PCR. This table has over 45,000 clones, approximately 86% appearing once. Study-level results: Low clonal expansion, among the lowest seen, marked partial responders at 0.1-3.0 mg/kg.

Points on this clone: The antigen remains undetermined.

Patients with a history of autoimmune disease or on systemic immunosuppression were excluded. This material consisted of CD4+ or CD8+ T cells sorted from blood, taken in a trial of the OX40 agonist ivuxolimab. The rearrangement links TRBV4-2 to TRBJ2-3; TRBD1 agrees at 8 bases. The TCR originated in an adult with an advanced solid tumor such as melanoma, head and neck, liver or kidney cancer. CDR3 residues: CASSQPTGGRRDTQYF. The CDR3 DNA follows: TGTGCCAGCAGCCAACCTACAGGGGGGAGGAGAGATACGCAGTATTTT.